Each of the 31 T cell receptor beta chains below was sequenced from the same sample in a study of cytotoxic CD8 clonotypes in ibrutinib-treated CLL. The method was immunoSEQ multiplex PCR; TCRdb's version includes in-frame clones alone and lacks a portion of them. The table shows under 200,000 clones, with more than 75% occurring only once. The source material was PBMCs, sampled after 12 months of ibrutinib treatment. The receptors were gathered from a human donor with chronic lymphocytic leukemia.

The rearrangement joins TRBV6-6 to TRBJ2-6; 9 nucleotides match TRBD1. The V and J ends lost 5 bases and 6 bases, in that order; junction bases with no gene match: 8. Germline CDR1 and CDR2: MNHNY and SVGAGI (reference sequence). This CDR3 is built from 16 residues. For the CDR3, the DNA is TGTGCCAGCAGTCAATCAACAGGGGGCAAGGCCAACGTCCTGACTTTC. Translating it yields CASSQSTGGKANVLTF.

This clone has just a few counts. The chain joins TRBV5-6 to TRBJ2-3; unclear D gene. Looked up from germline, CDR1 is SGHDT and CDR2 is YYEEEE. CDR3 length: 16 residues. V was clipped by 0 bases and J by 1 base, with 12 bases between them. In DNA, the CDR3 is TGTGCCAGCAGCTTGGGCGCGACACCACGCACAGATACGCAGTATTTT. Its translation is CASSLGATPRTDTQYF. Variable domain in full (rest from reference TRBV5-6 and TRBJ2-3): DAGVTQSPTHLIKTRGQQVTLRCSPKSGHDTVSWYQQALGQGPQFIFQYYEEEERQRGNFPDRFSGHQFPNYSSELNVNALLLGDSALYLCASSLGATPRTDTQYFGPGTRLTVL.

The chain combines TRBV5-5 with TRBJ2-5, with 8 positions matching TRBD2. The CDR3 is 15 amino acids. CDR1 is SGHKS and CDR2 is YYEKEE in the germline V gene (reference sequence). V lost 4 bases to trimming and J lost 5 bases; unmatched junction nucleotides: 10. The CDR3 loop reads CASSHPGGVRETQYF. For the CDR3, the DNA is TGTGCCAGCAGCCACCCGGGGGGGGTGCGTGAGACCCAGTACTTC.

This chain links TRBV6-1 with TRBJ1-5, with D unclear. V was pared by 6 bases and J by 7 bases, with 7 bases between. Germline CDR1 is MNHNS and CDR2 is SASEGT. The CDR3 is made up of 11 amino acids. CDR3 region: CASRGGQPQHF. The CDR3 DNA follows: TGTGCCAGCAGGGGCGGCCAGCCCCAGCATTTT.

This rearrangement joins TRBV28 to TRBJ2-1; D not certain. Germline V CDR1 and CDR2: MDHEN, SYDVKM. The V end was cut by 6 bases, the J end by 6 bases, with 12 bases between. CDR3 length: 13 amino acids. The DNA for the CDR3 is TGTGCCAGCAGAAGTCAAGCGTTCAATGAGCAGTTCTTC. It encodes CASRSQAFNEQFF.

This chain joins TRBV29-1 and TRBJ2-7, with 9 bases matching TRBD2. CDR3 length equals 15 residues. With 3 bases clipped from V and 2 bases from J, the junction kept 8 bases outside the gene matches. Germline V gives CDR1 SQVTM, CDR2 ANQGSEA. In DNA form, the CDR3 reads TGCAGCGTTGAGACCTCCGCGGGGGGGACCTACGAGCAGTACTTC. Translation: CSVETSAGGTYEQYF.

Notes on this clone: This same CDR3 is encoded by further DNA sequences in the sample. The gene calls are TRBV19 and TRBJ1-4; D is undetermined. V was clipped by 3 bases and J by 7 bases, with 12 bases between them. Per the germline V gene, CDR1 is LNHDA and CDR2 is SQIVND (reference sequence). The CDR3 extends over 14 amino acids. The CDR3: CASSMSEFGEKLFF. The DNA for the CDR3 is TGTGCCAGTAGTATGAGCGAGTTTGGTGAAAAACTGTTTTTT. The whole variable domain, remainder taken from reference TRBV19 and TRBJ1-4, is DGGITQSPKYLFRKEGQNVTLSCEQNLNHDAMYWYRQDPGQGLRLIYYSQIVNDFQKGDIAEGYSVSREKKESFPLTVTSAQKNPTAFYLCASSMSEFGEKLFFGSGTQLSVL.

The CDR3 region is CASSPRMDRASGQYF. As DNA, the CDR3 is TGTGCCAGCAGCCCCCGAATGGACAGGGCCTCGGGGCAGTACTTC. The J gene is TRBJ2-7, the V gene TRBV7-9, with TRBD1 identical over 8 bases. The CDR3 contains 15 residues. From germline, CDR1 is SEHNR and CDR2 FQNEAQ (reference sequence). Germline trimming cut 5 bases from V and 9 bases from J; bases unmatched to any gene: 15.

The chain combines TRBV11-2 with TRBJ2-3; 12 nucleotides match TRBD1. Trimming cost V 5 bases and J 8 bases; bases outside gene matches: 14. Germline assignment: CDR1 SGHAT and CDR2 FQNNGV. This CDR3 is built from 17 residues. CDR3 residues: CASSPRWGQGARVTQYF. The CDR3 nucleotides are TGTGCCAGCAGCCCGCGGTGGGGACAGGGGGCGCGAGTTACGCAGTATTTT.

The rearrangement joins TRBV7-9 to TRBJ1-1; 10 positions agree with TRBD1. Germline CDR1 reads SEHNR; CDR2 reads FQNEAQ (reference sequence). The CDR3 is made up of 17 amino acids. V dropped 1 base and J dropped 6; count of bases not matched to a gene: 11. The CDR3 region is CASSLVPGQGRDAEAFF. The CDR3 DNA reads as TGTGCCAGCAGCTTAGTGCCGGGACAGGGGCGAGACGCTGAAGCTTTCTTT.

The V call is TRBV7-9, the J call TRBJ2-3; the D call may be TRBD1 or TRBD2 (6 bases each). This CDR3 is built from 16 residues. The germline V gene has CDR1 SEHNR and CDR2 FQNEAQ (reference sequence). With 1 base removed from V and 2 bases from J, the gap between germline ends came to 13 bases. The CDR3 reads CASSLGGRDHTDTQYF. As DNA, the CDR3 is TGTGCCAGCAGCTTAGGGGGGCGGGACCACACAGATACGCAGTATTTT.

This chain uses TRBV5-1 with TRBJ2-7, with D possibly matching TRBD1 (5 bases). Germline V CDR1 and CDR2: SGHRS, YFSETQ. The length of the CDR3 is 15 residues. V lost 0 bases, J lost 2 bases, and 12 bases lay in between. In nucleotides, the CDR3 is TGCGCCAGCAGCTTGGACAGGTTTCGCCCCTACGAGCAGTACTTC. This codes for CASSLDRFRPYEQYF.

The chain links TRBV5-6 to TRBJ2-7; possibly TRBD1 for D (5 bases). Trimming left V 4 bases short and J 2 bases short, with 13 bases between. Per the germline V gene, CDR1 is SGHDT and CDR2 is YYEEEE. The CDR3 loop spans 14 amino acids. CDR3 DNA sequence: TGTGCCAGCAGCCGATCCGTGGGGCCCTACGAGCAGTACTTC. Protein sequence: CASSRSVGPYEQYF.

The chain links TRBV29-1 to TRBJ1-5; 11 nucleotides match TRBD1. Germline CDR1 and CDR2: SQVTM and ANQGSEA. The CDR3 loop spans 18 amino acids. Germline trimming cut 5 bases from V and 4 bases from J; bases unmatched to any gene: 16. CDR3 residues: CSVTLLGQGGLGNQPQHF. CDR3 in DNA: TGCAGCGTTACTCTCTTGGGACAGGGGGGTTTAGGGAATCAGCCCCAGCATTTT.

This chain links TRBV28 with TRBJ1-5; D call uncertain. Germline CDR1 MDHEN, CDR2 SYDVKM. V was pared by 4 bases and J by 0 bases, with 10 bases between. The CDR3 contains 15 residues. The CDR3 spells CASSSGDNSNQPQHF. DNA of the CDR3: TGTGCCAGCAGTTCCGGGGATAATAGCAATCAGCCCCAGCATTTT.

The chain uses TRBV6-1 and TRBJ2-1; the D call may be TRBD1 or TRBD2 (5 bases each). This CDR3 is 15 amino acids long. The germline V gene has CDR1 MNHNS and CDR2 SASEGT. The V end lost 2 bases, the J end lost 5 bases, and 13 bases lay between the germline ends. CDR3 region: CASSERGRGDNEQFF. The CDR3 DNA reads TGTGCCAGCAGTGAACGGGGTAGGGGTGACAATGAGCAGTTCTTC.

This rearrangement joins TRBV28 to TRBJ2-4, with D hard to call. The germline V gene has CDR1 MDHEN and CDR2 SYDVKM. The CDR3 covers 19 residues. V lost 6 bases and J 1 base, leaving 25 bases between the germline ends. DNA for the CDR3: TGTGCCAGCAGACCCCAAGGCCTGGGCAGGATGGGGGCCAAAAACATTCAGTACTTC. Its protein product is CASRPQGLGRMGAKNIQYF.

The chain employs TRBV28 and TRBJ2-7; D remains unclear. The CDR3 is made up of 13 amino acids. Germline V gene lookup returns CDR1 MDHEN and CDR2 SYDVKM. V was pared by 6 bases and J by 7 bases, with 16 bases between. The CDR3 loop reads CASRGQPVGEQYF. The CDR3 DNA reads TGTGCCAGCAGGGGCCAGCCGGTGGGTGAGCAGTACTTC.

This clone was counted only a few times. The chain uses TRBV5-4 and TRBJ2-3, with D tentatively TRBD2 (5 bases). This CDR3 is 14 amino acids long. Germline V gives CDR1 SGHNT, CDR2 YYREEE (reference sequence). Trimming removed 1 base from V and 6 bases from J, with 12 bases in between. The CDR3 loop reads CASSLWETRDTQYF. DNA for the CDR3: TGTGCCAGCAGCTTGTGGGAGACTCGGGATACGCAGTATTTT.

The V gene is TRBV7-2, the J gene TRBJ1-1; D is possibly TRBD1 (6 bases). The CDR3 extends over 16 amino acids. CDR1 SGHTA and CDR2 FQGNSA come from the germline V gene. V lost 3 bases to trimming and J lost 0 bases, with 14 bases between them. The CDR3 DNA reads as TGTGCCAGCAGCTTTGGGGGCAGCCAAATGAACACTGAAGCTTTCTTT. This sequence encodes CASSFGGSQMNTEAFF.

The chain is built from TRBV5-6 and TRBJ1-6; D uncertain. The CDR3 extends over 15 amino acids. CDR1 and CDR2 (germline): SGHDT, YYEEEE. Trimming took off 0 bases at V and 9 bases at J, with 13 bases between the two ends. The CDR3 region is CASSLVGIRASPLHF. The CDR3, as DNA: TGTGCCAGCAGCTTGGTTGGGATCCGGGCTTCACCCCTCCACTTT.

The rearrangement joins TRBV6-5 to TRBJ2-7; D remains ambiguous. Germline lookup yields CDR1 MNHEY and CDR2 SVGAGI. V was cut by 4 bases and J by 8 bases, with 9 bases left in between. The length of the CDR3 is 11 residues. DNA of the CDR3: TGTGCCAGCAGTTCCATTTTTAAGCAGTACTTC. It translates to CASSSIFKQYF.

The V and J genes are TRBV18 and TRBJ2-2; no clear D. Looked up from germline, CDR1 is KGHSH and CDR2 is LQKENI. V was cut by 3 bases and J by 10 bases, with 6 bases left in between. The CDR3 runs 11 residues. The CDR3 DNA is TGTGCCAGCTCACCCCCTTCGGAGCTGTTTTTT. This translates into CASSPPSELFF.

The J gene is TRBJ2-7, the V gene TRBV27; unclear D gene. V was trimmed by 4 bases and J by 5 bases, leaving 12 bases between them. Germline V gene sequence: CDR1 MNHEY, CDR2 SMNVEV (reference sequence). The CDR3 is 13 amino acids. The CDR3 is CASSSRGEDEQYF. The CDR3 nucleotides read TGTGCCAGCAGTTCTCGAGGTGAGGACGAGCAGTACTTC.

The genes are TRBV29-1 and TRBJ2-3; D is uncertain. This CDR3 has 11 residues. Germline-derived CDR1 and CDR2 are SQVTM and ANQGSEA. V was clipped by 4 bases and J by 0 bases, with 2 bases between them. The CDR3, as DNA: TGCAGCGTTGTTAGCACAGATACGCAGTATTTT. Translation gives CSVVSTDTQYF.

This chain uses TRBV4-1 with TRBJ2-3, with 8 bases lining up with TRBD2. This CDR3 spans 15 amino acids. Germline V gene lookup returns CDR1 MGHRA and CDR2 YSYEKL. V gave up 0 bases and J gave up 5 bases; unmatched junction bases: 4. CDR3 sequence (DNA): TGCGCCAGCAGCCAAGATTTGACTAGCGAAGATACGCAGTATTTT. Its protein product is CASSQDLTSEDTQYF.

J is TRBJ1-6 and V is TRBV11-1; D uncertain. Trimming left V 5 bases short and J 0 bases short, with 5 bases between. This CDR3 spans 14 amino acids. Germline CDR1 reads SGHAT; CDR2 reads FQDESV (reference sequence). Here the CDR3 reads CASSGSSYNSPLHF. The CDR3 nucleotides are TGTGCCAGCAGCGGAAGCTCCTATAATTCACCCCTCCACTTT. Full variable domain (rest looked up from reference TRBV11-1 and TRBJ1-6): EAEVAQSPRYKITEKSQAVAFWCDPISGHATLYWYRQILGQGPELLVQFQDESVVDDSQLPKDRFSAERLKGVDSTLKIQPAELGDSAMYLCASSGSSYNSPLHFGNGTRLTVT.

The V and J genes are TRBV9 and TRBJ2-3; D remains unclear. V lost 4 bases and J 1 base, leaving 7 bases between the germline ends. Germline CDR1 reads SGDLS; CDR2 reads YYNGEE. The CDR3 is 13 amino acids. The CDR3 loop is CASSKVGTDTQYF. CDR3 bases: TGTGCCAGCAGCAAAGTCGGCACAGATACGCAGTATTTT.

The genes are TRBV28 and TRBJ1-2; 8 nucleotides line up with TRBD1. The CDR3 loop spans 14 amino acids. The germline V gene encodes CDR1 MDHEN and CDR2 SYDVKM. With 5 bases clipped from V and 4 bases from J, the junction kept 6 bases outside the gene matches. As DNA, the CDR3 is TGTGCCAGCAGTGGTGCAGGGGGCGGCTATGGCTACACCTTC. It yields the protein CASSGAGGGYGYTF.

This clone was found once. The chain combines TRBV5-3 with TRBJ2-5; D is ambiguous. TRBV5-3 is an open reading frame, and its role is uncertain. Trimming pared 8 bases from V and 0 bases from J, leaving 11 bases between. The CDR3 totals 13 residues. In DNA, the CDR3 is TGTGCCAGCAGCCCGGGCTACCAAGAGACCCAGTACTTC. Translated, it gives CASSPGYQETQYF.

The chain combines TRBV10-3 with TRBJ2-3, with D possibly matching TRBD2 (7 bases). V lost 7 bases and J 4 bases, leaving 12 bases between the germline ends. This CDR3 spans 13 amino acids. The germline V gene has CDR1 ENHRY and CDR2 SYGVKD. The CDR3 DNA reads TGTGCCATCACCCCGGGGGGCGCAGATACGCAGTATTTT. Translation: CAITPGGADTQYF.